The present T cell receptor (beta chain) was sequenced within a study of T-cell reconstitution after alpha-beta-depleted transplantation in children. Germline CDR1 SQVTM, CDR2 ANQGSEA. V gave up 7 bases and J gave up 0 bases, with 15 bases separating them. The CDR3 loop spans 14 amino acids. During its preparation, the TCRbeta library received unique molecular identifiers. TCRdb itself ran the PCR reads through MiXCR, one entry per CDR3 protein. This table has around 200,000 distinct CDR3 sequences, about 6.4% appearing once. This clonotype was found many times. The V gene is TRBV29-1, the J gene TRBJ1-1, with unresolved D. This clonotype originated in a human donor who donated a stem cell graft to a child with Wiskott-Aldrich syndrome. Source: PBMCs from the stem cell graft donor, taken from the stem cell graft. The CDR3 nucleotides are TGCAGCGCTTTCGTAGTCGGGGTGAACACTGAAGCTTTCTTT. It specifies CSAFVVGVNTEAFF.